The text below deals with one T cell receptor beta chain. This record belongs to a study of blood T cell repertoires in COVID-19. Across the whole study: From the United States, Italy and Spain came samples of acute and convalescent COVID-19. The cDNA or gDNA used as material had been derived from T cells, B-cell-depleted T cells, or PBMCs.

CDR3 length equals 15 residues. Germline V CDR1 and CDR2: SGHDN, FVKESK. Trimming left V 4 bases short and J 5 bases short, with 17 bases between. Original analysis: The authors estimated nucleated cell counts from reference gene primer amplification. The assay was immunoSEQ multiplex PCR, and TCRdb's table has in-frame clones only and misses some. V, J and clone size reflect that table, while D and trimming were determined from the DNA. This sample carries some 83,000 clones, approximately 87% of them seen once, and the ten largest clones take more than 15%. The chain uses TRBV14 and TRBJ1-1; D not certain. The sequenced material came from peripheral blood. The TCR sequence derives from an elderly man in a cohort sampled during active COVID-19. The CDR3 bases are TGTGCCAGCAGCCTCTGGGGAGGCCGGAGGACTGAAGCTTTCTTT. This translates into CASSLWGGRRTEAFF.